These 25 T cell receptor beta chains came from one sample sequenced in a study of blood T cell repertoires in COVID-19. Produced via immunoSEQ multiplex PCR; TCRdb's table is partial and in-frame only. The sample carries 95,000 to 100,000 clones, roughly 80% recorded once. Sample: peripheral blood. The receptors derive from a human donor in a cohort sampled during active COVID-19.

This clone came up once. In DNA, the CDR3 is TGTGCCAGCAGCTTACAAAGATCCGGGACAGGGTTTAATGAGCAGTTCTTC. Protein sequence: CASSLQRSGTGFNEQFF. The chain links TRBV7-6 to TRBJ2-1; TRBD1 agrees at 9 bases. CDR1 is SGHVS and CDR2 is FNYEAQ in the germline V gene. Trimming cost V 2 bases and J 7 bases; bases outside gene matches: 12. This CDR3 contains 17 residues.

J is TRBJ2-3 and V is TRBV19; 8 nucleotides align to TRBD2. Trimming took 1 base from V and 6 from J; bases not matched to a gene: 6. The CDR3 totals 15 residues. CDR1 and CDR2 (germline): LNHDA, SQIVND (reference sequence). The CDR3 nucleotides are TGTGCCAGTAGTATAGGCGGGGGGCCGTCGGATACGCAGTATTTT. Residues: CASSIGGGPSDTQYF.

The genes are TRBV10-3 and TRBJ1-6, with 10 bases matching TRBD1. CDR3 size: 15 residues. Trimming at V came to 6 bases and at J to 7 bases, leaving 6 bases not matched to a gene. CDR1 is ENHRY, CDR2 SYGVKD, per germline. The CDR3 protein is CAISATGGENSPLHF. The CDR3 DNA reads as TGTGCCATCAGCGCGACAGGGGGCGAGAATTCACCCCTCCACTTT.

The chain joins TRBV28 to TRBJ1-5, with TRBD1 matching 11 bases. With V trimmed by 7 bases and J by 7 bases, 12 bases remained unmatched. This CDR3 region has 16 residues. CDR1 and CDR2 from the germline V gene are MDHEN and SYDVKM. CDR3 nucleotide sequence: TGTGCCAGCAATGGTGGGGGACAGGGGGTAGGGCAGCCCCAGCATTTT. Its protein is CASNGGGQGVGQPQHF.

The table lists this clone with a count of one. The chain joins TRBV29-1 to TRBJ2-7, with TRBD2 as a possible D gene (6 bases). This CDR3 contains 12 residues. V was cut by 7 bases and J by 7 bases, with 17 bases left in between. CDR1 and CDR2 (germline): SQVTM, ANQGSEA. The CDR3 region has the DNA TGCAGCGCTGGCGGCGGGGTCGGTGAGCAGTACTTC. It is translated as CSAGGGVGEQYF.

This clone appeared once. The V gene is TRBV18, the J gene TRBJ2-1; D is perhaps TRBD2 (6 bases). Germline V lookup: CDR1 KGHSH, CDR2 LQKENI. This CDR3 is built from 12 residues. Trimming left V 5 bases short and J 9 bases short, with 11 bases between. As DNA, the CDR3 is TGTGCCAGCTCAACGGGACTCCCTGAGCAGTTCTTC. Its protein product is CASSTGLPEQFF.

V and J are TRBV10-3 and TRBJ2-7, with 14 bases lining up with TRBD2. Trimming took 7 bases from V and 5 from J; bases not matched to a gene: 4. CDR1 is ENHRY and CDR2 is SYGVKD in the germline V gene. The CDR3 has 14 residues. DNA of the CDR3: TGTGCCATCAAAGGGACTAGCGGGAGAGACGAGCAGTACTTC. Translated: CAIKGTSGRDEQYF.

The rearrangement links TRBV4-1 to TRBJ2-1; 15 bases line up with TRBD2. Losses at the gene ends were 1 base for V and 7 bases for J; bases not matched to a gene: 11. CDR1 MGHRA and CDR2 YSYEKL come from the germline V gene. The CDR3 extends over 19 amino acids. CDR3 sequence reads: CASSQGPPGLAGGPNEQFF. DNA of the CDR3: TGCGCCAGCAGCCAAGGACCTCCAGGACTAGCGGGAGGGCCGAATGAGCAGTTCTTC.

J is TRBJ2-1 and V is TRBV12-3 or TRBV12-4; D is undetermined. V lost 2 bases and J lost 7, with 9 bases in between. The CDR3 contains 13 residues. CDR3 residues: CASSLIPENEQFF. The CDR3 DNA is TGTGCCAGCAGTTTAATACCTGAGAATGAGCAGTTCTTC.

The gene calls are TRBV9 and TRBJ2-7, with 12 bases aligning to TRBD2. The trim removed 4 bases at V and 3 bases at J, leaving 8 bases unmatched. From germline, CDR1 is SGDLS and CDR2 YYNGEE. This CDR3 is built from 16 residues. The chain's CDR3 is CASSPLAGGVIYEQYF. CDR3 bases: TGTGCCAGCAGCCCGCTAGCGGGGGGGGTGATCTACGAGCAGTACTTC.

The chain combines TRBV18 with TRBJ1-5; 8 bases map to TRBD1. Per germline, CDR1 KGHSH and CDR2 LQKENI. The CDR3 runs 16 residues. V gave up 2 bases and J gave up 0 bases; unmatched junction bases: 3. CDR3 nucleotide sequence: TGTGCCAGCTCACCAAGACAGGGGAATAGCAATCAGCCCCAGCATTTT. Protein sequence: CASSPRQGNSNQPQHF.

This clone was seen just once. The genes are TRBV7-9 and TRBJ1-5; D uncertain. There are 15 residues in the CDR3. The ends were cut back, 1 base at V and 4 bases at J, with 11 bases in the middle. CDR1 and CDR2 (germline): SEHNR, FQNEAQ (reference sequence). The CDR3 protein is CASSLGGVANQPQHF. Written as DNA, the CDR3 is TGTGCCAGCAGCTTAGGCGGGGTTGCGAATCAGCCCCAGCATTTT.

This clone was detected only once. V is TRBV6-2 or TRBV6-3 and J is TRBJ1-1; 7 bases are shared with TRBD1. The ends lost 4 bases at V and 9 bases at J; junction bases unmatched: 8. The CDR3 loop spans 13 amino acids. Germline V gene sequence: CDR1 MNHEY, CDR2 SVGEGT. The CDR3 reads CASSFQDRIKAFF. The CDR3 DNA reads TGTGCCAGCAGTTTCCAGGACAGGATAAAAGCTTTCTTT.

This chain links TRBV20-1 with TRBJ2-1, with D unresolved. The CDR3 has 14 amino acids. Germline CDR1 reads DFQATT; CDR2 reads SNEGSKA (reference sequence). Trimming shortened V by 3 bases and J by 10 bases, and 19 bases separated the two germline ends. The chain's CDR3 is CSASSSRGRLEQFF. As DNA, the CDR3 is TGCAGTGCTAGTAGCTCTAGAGGTCGGTTAGAGCAGTTCTTC.

The gene calls are TRBV5-4 and TRBJ2-2; TRBD2 matches at 14 bases. The CDR3 has 18 residues. Looked up from germline, CDR1 is SGHNT and CDR2 is YYREEE (reference sequence). With 9 bases clipped from V and 4 bases from J, the junction kept 14 bases outside the gene matches. CDR3 bases: TGTGCCACCAAGCTGGGGGCCGGGACTAGCGGGGGCACCGGGGAGCTGTTTTTT. Translated, it gives CATKLGAGTSGGTGELFF.

In its sample, this clone was seen a few times. The DNA of the CDR3 is TGCGCCAGCAGCCAAGGTGAGGGCGTCGCTGAAGCTTTCTTT. It translates to CASSQGEGVAEAFF. The chain has TRBV4-3 and TRBJ1-1; no definite D call. Deletions cut 1 base from V and 6 bases from J, with 12 bases between. Germline CDR1 reads LGHNA; CDR2 reads YSLEER. The CDR3 runs 14 residues.

This CDR3 is CATSDLPGVGYTF. For the CDR3, the DNA is TGTGCCACCAGTGATTTACCCGGGGTTGGCTACACCTTC. This chain connects TRBV24-1 to TRBJ1-2; D is unclear. The CDR3 extends over 13 amino acids. With 1 base removed from V and 7 bases from J, the gap between germline ends came to 9 bases. CDR1 KGHDR and CDR2 SFDVKD come from the germline V gene.

The J gene is TRBJ1-1, the V gene TRBV18; the D gene is possibly TRBD1 (5 bases). The V and J ends lost 3 bases and 1 base respectively, with 9 bases between them. The CDR3 sequence is 14 residues long. Germline values: CDR1 KGHSH, CDR2 LQKENI. The CDR3 DNA follows: TGTGCCAGCTCACCCTACAGGTCGAACACTGAAGCTTTCTTT. Its protein is CASSPYRSNTEAFF. The full variable domain, rest sourced from reference TRBV18 and TRBJ1-1, is NAGVMQNPRHLVRRRGQEARLRCSPMKGHSHVYWYRQLPEEGLKFMVYLQKENIIDESGMPKERFSAEFPKEGPSILRIQQVVRGDSAAYFCASSPYRSNTEAFFGQGTRLTVV.

This sequence joins TRBV9 and TRBJ2-3; TRBD1 might be the D (6 bases). V lost 1 base and J lost 4, with 10 bases in between. Germline lookup yields CDR1 SGDLS and CDR2 YYNGEE. The CDR3 spans 14 residues. This chain's CDR3 is CASSVTGSADTQYF. The CDR3 bases are TGTGCCAGCAGCGTAACAGGGAGCGCAGATACGCAGTATTTT.

Comment on this clone: This CDR3 is also generated by other DNA sequences in the sample. The V and J genes are TRBV2 and TRBJ2-2; 11 bases agree with TRBD1. CDR1 and CDR2 (germline): SNHLY, FYNNEI. The ends lost 6 bases at V and 4 bases at J; junction bases unmatched: 1. The CDR3 is made up of 14 amino acids. CDR3: CASRGQGGTGELFF. The CDR3 DNA is TGTGCCAGCAGGGGACAGGGGGGCACCGGGGAGCTGTTTTTT.

V is TRBV4-1 and J is TRBJ1-1, with 9 positions matching TRBD1. With V trimmed by 0 bases and J by 5 bases, 4 bases remained unmatched. This CDR3 is built from 15 residues. Germline lookup yields CDR1 MGHRA and CDR2 YSYEKL. The CDR3 region has the DNA TGCGCCAGCAGCCAAGATGGGACAGGGAGGACTGAAGCTTTCTTT. Encoded protein: CASSQDGTGRTEAFF.

The J gene is TRBJ2-7, the V gene TRBV19; TRBD2 matches at 10 bases. Germline V gene sequence: CDR1 LNHDA, CDR2 SQIVND (reference sequence). Losses at the gene ends were 1 base for V and 1 base for J; bases not matched to a gene: 13. The CDR3 totals 19 residues. In nucleotides, the CDR3 is TGTGCCAGTAGTATAGTCCCCACTTCAGCGGGAGGGGGTTCCTACGAGCAGTACTTC. Translation: CASSIVPTSAGGGSYEQYF.

V is TRBV6-6 and J is TRBJ2-6; 9 bases are shared with TRBD1. Per the germline V gene, CDR1 is MNHNY and CDR2 is SVGAGI (reference sequence). This CDR3 is built from 17 residues. Trimming removed 5 bases from V and 3 bases from J; junction bases left unmatched: 8. CDR3 residues: CASSRTRDRDGANVLTF. CDR3 coding DNA: TGTGCCAGCAGTCGTACGCGGGACAGGGATGGGGCCAACGTCCTGACTTTC.

The chain uses TRBV6-5 and TRBJ2-7; 8 nucleotides line up with TRBD1. This CDR3 is built from 13 residues. The trim removed 7 bases at V and 4 bases at J, leaving 6 bases unmatched. The germline gives CDR1 MNHEY, CDR2 SVGAGI. This CDR3 is CASIRTGMYEQYF. CDR3 nucleotides: TGTGCCAGCATAAGGACAGGGATGTACGAGCAGTACTTC.

The chain links TRBV9 to TRBJ1-3; possible D gene TRBD1, 5 bases. The CDR3 extends over 16 amino acids. Germline values: CDR1 SGDLS, CDR2 YYNGEE. Trimming cost V 0 bases and J 2 bases, with 12 bases left between them. The CDR3 protein is CASSVGTTGPGNTIYF. In nucleotides, the CDR3 is TGTGCCAGCAGCGTAGGTACAACAGGCCCTGGAAACACCATATATTTT.